This T cell receptor (beta chain) was sequenced during a study of CD8 T cells in ankylosing spondylitis. Study results and limitations: Some motif variants had been reported before (in reactive arthritis synovial fluid and blood). CD8+ by phenotype, disease-linked clones were relatively rare in peripheral blood. Disease-linked clones reportedly concentrated significantly in matched ankylosing spondylitis synovial fluid.

Germline loops: CDR1 LGHDT, CDR2 YNNKEL (reference sequence). CDR3 size: 15 residues. The V segment lost 3 bases and the J segment 2 bases; nucleotides outside the gene matches: 4. TCRdb called the 5' RACE reads again in MiXCR, with one record for every CDR3 protein. The sample has some 290,000 distinct CDR3 sequences; approximately 20% are singletons. With regard to this clonotype: Its target is not known.

The source material was blood, either unsorted or a sorted T cell fraction (not recorded which). The chain carries TRBV3-1 and TRBJ2-1; 7 bases map to TRBD2. The TCR sequence derives from a male donor with ankylosing spondylitis or in good health (not recorded which). The CDR3, as DNA: TGTGCCAGCAGCCAGTCTAGCGGTACCTACAATGAGCAGTTCTTC. It specifies CASSQSSGTYNEQFF.